This passage covers 15 T cell receptor beta chains from one sample sequenced in a study of T cells in localized non-small cell lung cancer. Sequencing used immunoSEQ multiplex PCR; TCRdb keeps in-frame clones, though not all of them. The sample carries approximately 30,000 clones, about nine tenths recorded once. Sequenced here: peripheral blood mononuclear cells, sampled before any cancer treatment. These receptors were obtained from a man between 40 and 69 years old with stage III lung adenocarcinoma.

CDR3 protein: CASSLATVGGYNEQFF. The CDR3 coding sequence is TGTGCCAGCAGCTTAGCCACGGTCGGGGGGTACAATGAGCAGTTCTTC. J is TRBJ2-1 and V is TRBV7-8; TRBD2 matches at 7 bases. V lost 0 bases, J lost 4 bases, and 6 bases stayed unmatched. This CDR3 has 16 residues. The V gene's germline CDR1 is SGHVS and CDR2 FQNEAQ. Full variable domain (remainder filled in from reference TRBV7-8 and TRBJ2-1): GAGVSQSPRYKVAKRGQDVALRCDPISGHVSLFWYQQALGQGPEFLTYFQNEAQLDKSGLPSDRFFAERPEGSVSTLKIQRTQQEDSAVYLCASSLATVGGYNEQFFGPGTRLTVL.

The chain joins TRBV7-8 to TRBJ2-5, with 11 bases that match TRBD2. Unmatched junction bases numbered 11, after V lost 5 bases and J lost 3 bases. Germline V gene lookup returns CDR1 SGHVS and CDR2 FQNEAQ. The CDR3 totals 17 residues. The CDR3 is CASSGSGTSGVKETQYF. The CDR3 nucleotides read TGTGCCAGCAGCGGATCCGGGACTAGCGGTGTAAAAGAGACCCAGTACTTC.

This chain joins TRBV5-8 and TRBJ2-7; no clear D gene. Germline assignment: CDR1 SGHTS and CDR2 YDEGEE. The CDR3 covers 11 residues. Trimming removed 4 bases from V and 4 bases from J, with 6 bases in between. CDR3 in amino acids: CASSPFYEQYF. Here the CDR3 DNA reads TGTGCCAGCAGCCCCTTTTACGAGCAGTACTTC.

V usage is TRBV7-6 and J usage is TRBJ2-3; D gene unclear. Germline V lookup: CDR1 SGHVS, CDR2 FNYEAQ. The CDR3 runs to 15 residues. V lost 1 base and J lost 2, with 10 bases in between. The CDR3 region is CASSLDAQFTDTQYF. The CDR3 DNA follows: TGTGCCAGCAGCTTAGACGCGCAGTTCACAGATACGCAGTATTTT.

CDR3 sequence (DNA): TGTGCCAGCAGCCTGGACAGGGTGGGTGAAAAACTGTTTTTT. Translated: CASSLDRVGEKLFF. The V and J genes are TRBV11-2 and TRBJ1-4; TRBD1 matches 8 bases. The germline V gene has CDR1 SGHAT and CDR2 FQNNGV. Trimming removed 5 bases from V and 7 bases from J; junction bases left unmatched: 6. The CDR3 spans 14 residues.

The V and J genes are TRBV27 and TRBJ2-1; D might be TRBD2 (7 bases). Germline CDR1 and CDR2: MNHEY and SMNVEV (reference sequence). The CDR3 contains 15 residues. Trimming pared 4 bases from V and 7 bases from J, leaving 17 bases between. CDR3 protein: CASSSPRGAGNEQFF. The CDR3, as DNA: TGTGCCAGCAGTTCCCCTCGGGGGGCGGGGAATGAGCAGTTCTTC.

The rearrangement links TRBV6-5 to TRBJ1-6; D might be TRBD1 (6 bases). This CDR3 is 16 amino acids long. V lost 0 bases and J 9 bases, leaving 15 bases between the germline ends. Germline CDR1 reads MNHEY; CDR2 reads SVGAGI. CDR3 residues: CASSYSRGAGGSPLHF. The DNA for the CDR3 is TGTGCCAGCAGTTACTCAAGGGGGGCGGGTGGTTCACCCCTCCACTTT.

The chain joins TRBV6-5 to TRBJ2-1, with 8 bases lining up with TRBD2. V gave up 6 bases and J gave up 4 bases; unmatched junction bases: 8. CDR3 length: 15 amino acids. The germline V gene encodes CDR1 MNHEY and CDR2 SVGAGI. The DNA for the CDR3 is TGTGCCAGCAGGTCTGCAGCGGGGGCTTACAATGAGCAGTTCTTC. Amino acid sequence: CASRSAAGAYNEQFF.

The V gene is TRBV7-2, the J gene TRBJ1-5; D is possibly TRBD1 (5 bases). Trimming stripped 5 bases from V and 3 bases from J, with 11 bases between. The germline V gene encodes CDR1 SGHTA and CDR2 FQGNSA. The CDR3 runs 14 residues. The CDR3 reads CASSIDSFNQPQHF. CDR3 DNA sequence: TGTGCCAGCAGCATTGACAGCTTCAATCAGCCCCAGCATTTT.

V is TRBV11-1 and J is TRBJ1-1; tentative D call: TRBD1 (5 bases). CDR3 length: 13 amino acids. CDR1 and CDR2 (germline): SGHAT, FQDESV (reference sequence). Trimming removed 3 bases at V and 7 bases at J, with 12 bases between. The CDR3 region has the DNA TGTGCCAGCAGCTTTGCGGGTGACAGTGAAGCTTTCTTT. This codes for CASSFAGDSEAFF.

The V and J genes are TRBV10-3 and TRBJ1-5; D not resolved. The CDR3 extends over 16 amino acids. Trimming cost V 8 bases and J 1 base, with 18 bases left between them. CDR1 and CDR2 from the germline V gene are ENHRY and SYGVKD. CDR3 residues: CAIGRGESSSNQPQHF. CDR3 DNA sequence: TGTGCCATCGGGCGTGGGGAATCTTCAAGCAATCAGCCCCAGCATTTT.

V and J are TRBV5-1 and TRBJ2-5; D is unresolved. The germline V gene has CDR1 SGHRS and CDR2 YFSETQ. Trimming removed 4 bases from V and 1 base from J, with 14 bases in between. The CDR3 totals 15 residues. CDR3 in amino acids: CASSKDPVGQETQYF. CDR3 DNA sequence: TGCGCCAGCAGCAAGGACCCCGTCGGCCAAGAGACCCAGTACTTC.

The chain uses TRBV6-5 and TRBJ2-1; TRBD1 agrees at 7 bases. CDR3 length: 12 amino acids. Germline lookup yields CDR1 MNHEY and CDR2 SVGAGI. The ends lost 6 bases at V and 10 bases at J; junction bases unmatched: 6. The CDR3 DNA reads as TGTGCCAGCAGCAGACAGGGTGGCGAGCAGTTCTTC. Its protein is CASSRQGGEQFF.

This rearrangement joins TRBV5-4 to TRBJ1-4, with D uncertain. The germline V gene encodes CDR1 SGHNT and CDR2 YYREEE (reference sequence). Trimming removed 4 bases from V and 0 bases from J, with 10 bases in between. The CDR3 loop spans 15 amino acids. The DNA for the CDR3 is TGTGCCAGCAGCGCTACCACAGCAACTAATGAAAAACTGTTTTTT. It is translated as CASSATTATNEKLFF.

The CDR3 region has the DNA TGCAGCGTTTCCGGGACAGGGGAAATAGCTTTCTTT. It specifies CSVSGTGEIAFF. The V and J genes are TRBV29-1 and TRBJ1-1; TRBD1 matches 10 bases. The V gene's germline CDR1 is SQVTM and CDR2 ANQGSEA. After removal of 5 bases from V and 10 bases from J, the junction contained 7 bases not matched to a gene. CDR3 length equals 12 residues.